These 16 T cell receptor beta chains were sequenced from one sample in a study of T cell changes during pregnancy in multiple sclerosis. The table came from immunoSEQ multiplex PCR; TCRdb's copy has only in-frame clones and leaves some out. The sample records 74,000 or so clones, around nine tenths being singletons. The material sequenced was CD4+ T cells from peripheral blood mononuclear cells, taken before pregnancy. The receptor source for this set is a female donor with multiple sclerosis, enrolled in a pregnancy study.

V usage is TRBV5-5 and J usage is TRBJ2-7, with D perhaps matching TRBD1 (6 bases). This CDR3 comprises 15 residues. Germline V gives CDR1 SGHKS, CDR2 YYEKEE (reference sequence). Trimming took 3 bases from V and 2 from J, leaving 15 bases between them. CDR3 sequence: CASSSGQKITYEQYF. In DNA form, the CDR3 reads TGTGCCAGCAGCTCTGGACAGAAGATTACCTACGAGCAGTACTTC.

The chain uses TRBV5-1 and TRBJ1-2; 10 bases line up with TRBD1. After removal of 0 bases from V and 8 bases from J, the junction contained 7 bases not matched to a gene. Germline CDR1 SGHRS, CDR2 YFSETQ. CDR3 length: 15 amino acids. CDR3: CASSLAGQGSNGYTF. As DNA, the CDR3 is TGCGCCAGCAGCTTGGCGGGACAGGGGTCGAACGGCTACACCTTC.

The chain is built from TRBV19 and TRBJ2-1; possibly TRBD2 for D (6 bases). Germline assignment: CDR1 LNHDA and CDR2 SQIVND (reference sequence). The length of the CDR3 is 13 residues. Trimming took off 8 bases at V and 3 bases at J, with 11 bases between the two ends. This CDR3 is CASLAVGYNEQFF. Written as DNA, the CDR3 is TGTGCCAGTTTAGCGGTCGGCTACAATGAGCAGTTCTTC.

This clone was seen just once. In DNA, the CDR3 is TGTGCCAGCAGGTTGCCAGGGACCGGGGAGCTGTTTTTT. It is translated as CASRLPGTGELFF. The J gene is TRBJ2-2, the V gene TRBV6-5; TRBD1 might be the D (5 bases). The CDR3 contains 13 residues. V shed 6 bases and J shed 5 bases, with 10 bases lying between them. Germline loops: CDR1 MNHEY, CDR2 SVGAGI.

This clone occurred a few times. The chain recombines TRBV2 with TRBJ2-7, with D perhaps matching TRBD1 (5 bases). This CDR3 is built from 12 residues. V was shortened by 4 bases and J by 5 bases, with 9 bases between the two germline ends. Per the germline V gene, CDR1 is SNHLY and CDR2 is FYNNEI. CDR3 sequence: CASSAQGDEQYF. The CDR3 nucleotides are TGTGCCAGCAGTGCCCAGGGCGACGAGCAGTACTTC. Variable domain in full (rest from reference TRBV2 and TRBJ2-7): EPEVTQTPSHQVTQMGQEVILRCVPISNHLYFYWYRQILGQKVEFLVSFYNNEISEKSEIFDDQFSVERPDGSNFTLKIRSTKLEDSAMYFCASSAQGDEQYFGPGTRLTVT.

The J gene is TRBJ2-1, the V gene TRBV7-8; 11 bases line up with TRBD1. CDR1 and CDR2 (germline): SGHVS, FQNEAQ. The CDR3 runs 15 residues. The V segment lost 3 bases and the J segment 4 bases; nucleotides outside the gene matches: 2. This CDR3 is CASSLDRGPYNEQFF. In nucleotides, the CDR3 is TGTGCCAGCAGCTTGGACAGGGGGCCTTACAATGAGCAGTTCTTC. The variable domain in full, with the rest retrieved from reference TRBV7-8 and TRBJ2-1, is GAGVSQSPRYKVAKRGQDVALRCDPISGHVSLFWYQQALGQGPEFLTYFQNEAQLDKSGLPSDRFFAERPEGSVSTLKIQRTQQEDSAVYLCASSLDRGPYNEQFFGPGTRLTVL.

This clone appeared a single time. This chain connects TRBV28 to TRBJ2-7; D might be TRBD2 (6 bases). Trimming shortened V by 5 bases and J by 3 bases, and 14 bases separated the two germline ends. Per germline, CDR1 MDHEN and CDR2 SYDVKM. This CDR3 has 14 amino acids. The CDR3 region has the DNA TGTGCCAGCAGTCCCGGGACTGGGCTCTACGAGCAGTACTTC. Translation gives CASSPGTGLYEQYF. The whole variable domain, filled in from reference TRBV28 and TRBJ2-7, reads DVKVTQSSRYLVKRTGEKVFLECVQDMDHENMFWYRQDPGLGLRLIYFSYDVKMKEKGDIPEGYSVSREKKERFSLILESASTNQTSMYLCASSPGTGLYEQYFGPGTRLTVT.

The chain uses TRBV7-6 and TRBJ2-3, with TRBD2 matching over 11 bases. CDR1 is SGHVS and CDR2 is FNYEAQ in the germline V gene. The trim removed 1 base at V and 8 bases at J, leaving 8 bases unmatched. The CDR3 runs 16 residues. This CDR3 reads CASSLGLAGGSGTQYF. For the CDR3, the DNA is TGTGCCAGCAGCTTAGGGCTAGCGGGAGGCTCAGGTACGCAGTATTTT.

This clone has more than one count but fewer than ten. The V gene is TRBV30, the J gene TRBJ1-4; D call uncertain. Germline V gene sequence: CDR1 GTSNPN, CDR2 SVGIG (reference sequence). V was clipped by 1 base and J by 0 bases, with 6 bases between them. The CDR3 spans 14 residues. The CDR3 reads CAWSELATNEKLFF. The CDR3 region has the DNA TGTGCCTGGAGTGAGCTTGCAACTAATGAAAAACTGTTTTTT.

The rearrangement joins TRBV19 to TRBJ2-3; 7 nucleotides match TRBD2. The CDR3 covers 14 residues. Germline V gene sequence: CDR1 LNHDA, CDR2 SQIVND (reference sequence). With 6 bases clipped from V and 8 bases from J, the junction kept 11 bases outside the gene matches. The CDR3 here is CASSPPGREVTQYF. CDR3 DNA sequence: TGTGCCAGTAGCCCGCCTGGGAGGGAGGTTACGCAGTATTTT.

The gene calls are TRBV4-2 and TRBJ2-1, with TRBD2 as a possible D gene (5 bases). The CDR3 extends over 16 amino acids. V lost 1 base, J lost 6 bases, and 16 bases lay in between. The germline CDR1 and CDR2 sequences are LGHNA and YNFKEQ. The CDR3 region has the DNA TGTGCCAGCAGCCAAGGTCCCCCTCCTGGAGGCAATGAGCAGTTCTTC. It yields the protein CASSQGPPPGGNEQFF.

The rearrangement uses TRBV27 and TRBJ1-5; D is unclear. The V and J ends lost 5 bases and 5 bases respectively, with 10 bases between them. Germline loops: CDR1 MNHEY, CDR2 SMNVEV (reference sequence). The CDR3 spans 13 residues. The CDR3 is CASSKWGDQPQHF. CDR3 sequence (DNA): TGTGCCAGCAGTAAGTGGGGAGATCAGCCCCAGCATTTT.

CDR3 sequence (DNA): TGTGCCAGCAGTTACTCCCGGAACACTGAAGCTTTCTTT. Encoded protein: CASSYSRNTEAFF. The chain joins TRBV6-6 to TRBJ1-1; D ambiguous. V lost 0 bases, J lost 1 base, and 3 bases lay in between. This CDR3 contains 13 residues. From germline, CDR1 is MNHNY and CDR2 SVGAGI (reference sequence).

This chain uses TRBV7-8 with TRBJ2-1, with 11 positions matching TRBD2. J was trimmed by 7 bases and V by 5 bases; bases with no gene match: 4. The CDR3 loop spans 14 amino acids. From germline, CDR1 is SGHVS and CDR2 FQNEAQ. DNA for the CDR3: TGTGCCAGCAGCCGAGGACTAGCGGGTAATGAGCAGTTCTTC. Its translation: CASSRGLAGNEQFF.

The CDR3 DNA is TGTGCCTGTGGCCAACCAAGGGTCGGAGCGGGGCCCCAGCATTTT. Translated, it gives CACGQPRVGAGPQHF. The chain employs TRBV30 and TRBJ1-5; D ambiguous. The germline CDR1 and CDR2 sequences are GTSNPN and SVGIG (reference sequence). V was trimmed by 6 bases and J by 9 bases, leaving 24 bases between them. The CDR3 consists of 15 residues. The full variable domain, completed using reference TRBV30 and TRBJ1-5, is SQTIHQWPATLVQPVGSPLSLECTVEGTSNPNLYWYRQAAGRGLQLLFYSVGIGQISSEVPQNLSASRPQDRQFILSSKKLLLSDSGFYLCACGQPRVGAGPQHFGDGTRLSIL.

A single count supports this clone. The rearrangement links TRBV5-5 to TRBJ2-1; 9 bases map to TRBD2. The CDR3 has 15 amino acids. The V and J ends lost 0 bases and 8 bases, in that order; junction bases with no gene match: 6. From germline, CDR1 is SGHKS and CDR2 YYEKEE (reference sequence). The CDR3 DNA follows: TGTGCCAGCAGCTTGGGTTTAGCGGGAGTCTATGAGCAGTTCTTC. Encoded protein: CASSLGLAGVYEQFF.